This TCR beta chain was observed in a study of blood T cells in healthy people across ages. This CDR3 has 15 residues. The V end lost 4 bases, the J end lost 0 bases, and 12 bases lay between the germline ends. Germline-derived CDR1 and CDR2 are GTSNPN and SVGIG (reference sequence). In this sample, this clonotype turned up once. The second PCR ran roughly 6 to 12 cycles with a sample-barcoded 5' primer and J-beta primers. TCRdb used MiXCR to reprocess the 5' RACE reads, holding one entry per CDR3 protein. The sample lists hundreds of thousands of distinct CDR3 sequences; roughly 44% were seen once. The material sequenced was blood. The receptor was derived from a man in his fifties or sixties in good health. The genes are TRBV30 and TRBJ1-4; D unresolved. CDR3 region: CAWKGRPATNEKLFF. The CDR3 coding sequence is TGTGCCTGGAAGGGTCGTCCTGCAACTAATGAAAAACTGTTTTTT.